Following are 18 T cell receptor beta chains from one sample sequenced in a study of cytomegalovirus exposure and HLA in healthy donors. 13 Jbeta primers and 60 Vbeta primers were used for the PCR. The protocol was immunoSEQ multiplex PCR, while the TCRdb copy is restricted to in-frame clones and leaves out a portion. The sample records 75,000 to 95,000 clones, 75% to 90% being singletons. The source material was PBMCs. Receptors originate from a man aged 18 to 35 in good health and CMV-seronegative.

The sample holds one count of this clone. The CDR3 DNA reads TGTGCCAGCAGCTTCTCCGGGACACCCCGGGATGGCTACACCTTC. It encodes CASSFSGTPRDGYTF. The gene calls are TRBV7-9 and TRBJ1-2; perhaps TRBD1 as D (6 bases). This CDR3 contains 15 residues. CDR1 and CDR2 from the germline V gene are SEHNR and FQNEAQ (reference sequence). Trimming shortened V by 3 bases and J by 6 bases, and 17 bases separated the two germline ends. Full variable domain (remainder filled in from reference TRBV7-9 and TRBJ1-2): DTGVSQNPRHKITKRGQNVTFRCDPISEHNRLYWYRQTLGQGPEFLTYFQNEAQLEKSRLLSDRFSAERPKGSFSTLEIQRTEQGDSAMYLCASSFSGTPRDGYTFGSGTRLTVV.

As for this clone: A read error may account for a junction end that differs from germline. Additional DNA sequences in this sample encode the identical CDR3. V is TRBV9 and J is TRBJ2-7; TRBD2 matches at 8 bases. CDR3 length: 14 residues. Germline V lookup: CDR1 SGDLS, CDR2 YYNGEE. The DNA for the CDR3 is TGCGCCAGCAACCAAGCGGGAGATTCGCGCGAGCAGTACTTC. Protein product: CASNQAGDSREQYF.

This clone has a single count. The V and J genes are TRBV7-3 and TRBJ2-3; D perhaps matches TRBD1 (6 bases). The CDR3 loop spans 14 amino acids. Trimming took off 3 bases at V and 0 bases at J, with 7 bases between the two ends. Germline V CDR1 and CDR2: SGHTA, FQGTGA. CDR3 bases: TGTGCCAGCAGCTTCAGGGGAAGCACAGATACGCAGTATTTT. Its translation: CASSFRGSTDTQYF.

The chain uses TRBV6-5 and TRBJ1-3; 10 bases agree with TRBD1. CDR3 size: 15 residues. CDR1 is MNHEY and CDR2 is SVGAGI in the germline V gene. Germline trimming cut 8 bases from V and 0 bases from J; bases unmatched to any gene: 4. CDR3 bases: TGTGCCAGCGGGACAGGGGATGGCTCTGGAAACACCATATATTTT. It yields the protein CASGTGDGSGNTIYF.

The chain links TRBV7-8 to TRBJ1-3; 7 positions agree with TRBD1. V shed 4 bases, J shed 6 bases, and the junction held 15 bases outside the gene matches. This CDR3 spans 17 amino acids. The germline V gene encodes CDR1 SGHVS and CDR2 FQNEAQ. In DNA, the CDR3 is TGTGCCAGCAGCTCGACCATACGACAGGGCAGGGAAAACACCATATATTTT. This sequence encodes CASSSTIRQGRENTIYF.

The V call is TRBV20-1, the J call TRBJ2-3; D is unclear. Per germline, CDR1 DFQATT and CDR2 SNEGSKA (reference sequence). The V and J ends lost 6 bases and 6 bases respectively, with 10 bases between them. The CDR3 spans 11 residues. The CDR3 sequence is CSAGVLDTQYF. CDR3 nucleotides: TGCAGTGCGGGCGTGTTGGATACGCAGTATTTT.

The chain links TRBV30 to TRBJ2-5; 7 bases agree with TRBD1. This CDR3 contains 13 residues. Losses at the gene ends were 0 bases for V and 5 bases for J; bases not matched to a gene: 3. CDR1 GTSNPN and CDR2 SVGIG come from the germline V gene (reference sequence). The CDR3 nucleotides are TGTGCCTGGAGTGTACAGGGGATGGAGACCCAGTACTTC. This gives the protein CAWSVQGMETQYF.

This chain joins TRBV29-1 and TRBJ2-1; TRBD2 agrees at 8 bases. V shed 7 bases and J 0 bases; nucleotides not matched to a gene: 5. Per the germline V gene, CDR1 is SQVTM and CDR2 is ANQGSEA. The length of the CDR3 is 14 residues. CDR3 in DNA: TGCAGCGCGACTAGCGCGAGCTCCTACAATGAGCAGTTCTTC. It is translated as CSATSASSYNEQFF.

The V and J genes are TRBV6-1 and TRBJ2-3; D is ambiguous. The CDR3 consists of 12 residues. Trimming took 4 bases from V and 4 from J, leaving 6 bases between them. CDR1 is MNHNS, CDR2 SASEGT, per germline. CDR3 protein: CASSVFADTQYF. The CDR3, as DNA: TGTGCCAGCAGTGTGTTCGCAGATACGCAGTATTTT.

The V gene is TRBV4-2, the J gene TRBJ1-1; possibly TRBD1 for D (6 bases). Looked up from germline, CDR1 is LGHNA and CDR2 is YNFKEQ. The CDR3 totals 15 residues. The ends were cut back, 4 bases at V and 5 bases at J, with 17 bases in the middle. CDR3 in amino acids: CASSPRQDGRTEAFF. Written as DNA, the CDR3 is TGTGCCAGCAGCCCTAGACAGGATGGTAGAACTGAAGCTTTCTTT.

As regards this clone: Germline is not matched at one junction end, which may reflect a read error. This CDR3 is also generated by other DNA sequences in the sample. As DNA, the CDR3 is TGTGCCAGCAGCTTAGGGGGAGAGACTGAAGCTTTCTTC. Protein product: CASSLGGETEAFF. The V call is TRBV7-6, the J call TRBJ1-1; the D is unclear. The CDR3 loop spans 13 amino acids. Germline CDR1 and CDR2: SGHVS and FNYEAQ.

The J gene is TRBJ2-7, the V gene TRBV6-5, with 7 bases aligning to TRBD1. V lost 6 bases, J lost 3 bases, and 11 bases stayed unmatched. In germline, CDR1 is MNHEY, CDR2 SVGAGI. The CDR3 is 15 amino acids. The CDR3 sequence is CASRADRAGNYEQYF. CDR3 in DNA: TGTGCCAGCAGGGCCGACAGGGCTGGGAACTACGAGCAGTACTTC.

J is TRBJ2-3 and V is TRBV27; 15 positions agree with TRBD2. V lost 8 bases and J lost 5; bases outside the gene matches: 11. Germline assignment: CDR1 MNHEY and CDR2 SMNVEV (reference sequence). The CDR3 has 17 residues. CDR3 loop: CASQGLAGGVPKDTQYF. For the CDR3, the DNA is TGTGCCAGCCAGGGACTAGCGGGAGGTGTTCCGAAAGATACGCAGTATTTT.

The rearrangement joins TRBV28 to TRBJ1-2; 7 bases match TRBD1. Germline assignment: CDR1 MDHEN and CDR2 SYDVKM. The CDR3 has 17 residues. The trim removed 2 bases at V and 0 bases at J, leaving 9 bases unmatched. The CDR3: CASSLPGTALANYGYTF. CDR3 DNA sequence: TGTGCCAGCAGTTTACCCGGGACAGCATTAGCTAACTATGGCTACACCTTC.

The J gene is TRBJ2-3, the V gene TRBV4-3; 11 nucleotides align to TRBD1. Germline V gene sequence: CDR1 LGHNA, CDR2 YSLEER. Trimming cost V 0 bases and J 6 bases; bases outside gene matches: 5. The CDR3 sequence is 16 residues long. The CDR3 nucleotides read TGCGCCAGCAGCCAAGACTGGACAGGGGGCCGCGATACGCAGTATTTT. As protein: CASSQDWTGGRDTQYF.

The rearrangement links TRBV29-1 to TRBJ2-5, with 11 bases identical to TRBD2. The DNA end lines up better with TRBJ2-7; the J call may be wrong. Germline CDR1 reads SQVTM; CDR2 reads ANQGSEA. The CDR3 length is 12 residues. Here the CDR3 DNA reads TGCAGCGTTGTAGCGGGAGGGTACGAGCAGTACTTC. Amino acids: CSVVAGGYEQYF.

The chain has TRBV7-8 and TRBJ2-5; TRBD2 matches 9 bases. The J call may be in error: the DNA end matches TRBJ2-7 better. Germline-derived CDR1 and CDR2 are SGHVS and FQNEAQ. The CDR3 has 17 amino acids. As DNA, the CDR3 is TGTGCCAGCAGCTTATACCCGCGGGAGGGGATCCCCTACGAGCAGTACTTC. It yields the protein CASSLYPREGIPYEQYF.

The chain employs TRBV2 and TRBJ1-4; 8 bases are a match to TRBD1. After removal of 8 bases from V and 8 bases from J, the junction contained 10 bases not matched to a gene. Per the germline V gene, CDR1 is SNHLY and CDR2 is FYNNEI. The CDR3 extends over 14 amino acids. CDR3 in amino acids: CASRGTGLWEKLFF. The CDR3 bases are TGTGCCAGCCGTGGGACAGGTCTGTGGGAAAAACTGTTTTTT.